These 14 T cell receptor beta chains originate from one sample sequenced in a study of cytomegalovirus exposure and HLA in healthy donors. The PCR was carried out with 60 Vbeta primers and 13 Jbeta primers. TCRdb's copy holds only in-frame clones and misses some; the assay was immunoSEQ multiplex PCR. The sample carries under 200,000 clones, around 77% recorded once. The sequenced sample was PBMCs. These receptor sequences come from a man aged 55 to 70 in good health and CMV-seronegative.

This clone has just a few counts. The chain uses TRBV29-1 and TRBJ2-2; TRBD2 matches 9 bases. With V trimmed by 0 bases and J by 2 bases, 19 bases remained unmatched. Germline V gene sequence: CDR1 SQVTM, CDR2 ANQGSEA. This CDR3 has 21 residues. Here the CDR3 DNA reads TGCAGCGTTGAAGATATAGGGACGGCTAGCGGGACAACACCAAACACCGGGGAGCTGTTTTTT. Residues: CSVEDIGTASGTTPNTGELFF.

V gene TRBV5-1 combines with J gene TRBJ2-5; weak D call: TRBD1 (5 bases). V gave up 6 bases and J gave up 4 bases, with 13 bases separating them. This CDR3 contains 13 residues. Germline V lookup: CDR1 SGHRS, CDR2 YFSETQ. CDR3 nucleotide sequence: TGCGCCAGCAACGGCAGGGTGTCAGAGACCCAGTACTTC. It specifies CASNGRVSETQYF.

This chain joins TRBV5-6 and TRBJ1-2; D may be TRBD1 (6 bases). The CDR3 loop spans 16 amino acids. Trimming cost V 0 bases and J 7 bases, with 19 bases left between them. From germline, CDR1 is SGHDT and CDR2 YYEEEE. CDR3: CASSLEGRAGAVGYTF. The CDR3 DNA sequence: TGTGCCAGCAGCTTGGAGGGTAGGGCAGGGGCCGTTGGCTACACCTTC.

The rearrangement links TRBV7-2 to TRBJ1-3, with D maybe TRBD1 (5 bases). CDR1 and CDR2 (germline): SGHTA, FQGNSA. The V and J ends lost 5 bases and 2 bases respectively, with 13 bases between them. The CDR3 is 15 residues long. In DNA, the CDR3 is TGTGCCAGCAGCCCCGGACAAAAAACTGGAAACACCATATATTTT. The encoded protein is CASSPGQKTGNTIYF.

This clone appeared a few times. The chain links TRBV6-5 to TRBJ2-7; 11 bases are shared with TRBD1. V trimming: 4 bases; J trimming: 7 bases; junction bases outside the gene matches: 9. The CDR3 runs 15 residues. Per germline, CDR1 MNHEY and CDR2 SVGAGI. CDR3 nucleotide sequence: TGTGCCAGCAGTTTAGAGGGGACAGGGGGGAAGGAGCAGTACTTC. Translated, it gives CASSLEGTGGKEQYF.

The chain carries TRBV9 and TRBJ1-3, with D unresolved. From germline, CDR1 is SGDLS and CDR2 YYNGEE. The CDR3 has 16 residues. Trimming shortened V by 4 bases and J by 0 bases, and 14 bases separated the two germline ends. The CDR3 protein is CASSPNPPSSGNTIYF. CDR3 in DNA: TGTGCCAGCAGCCCTAACCCTCCGAGCTCTGGAAACACCATATATTTT.

This chain connects TRBV5-1 to TRBJ2-1; the match to TRBD2 covers 9 bases. Germline assignment: CDR1 SGHRS and CDR2 YFSETQ. The length of the CDR3 is 15 residues. V gave up 0 bases and J gave up 7 bases; unmatched junction bases: 5. Written as DNA, the CDR3 is TGCGCCAGCAGCTTGGAAGGGACTAGCCCGAATGAGCAGTTCTTC. Translating gives CASSLEGTSPNEQFF. Drawing the rest from reference TRBV5-1 and TRBJ2-1, the complete variable domain is KAGVTQTPRYLIKTRGQQVTLSCSPISGHRSVSWYQQTPGQGLQFLFEYFSETQRNKGNFPGRFSGRQFSNSRSEMNVSTLELGDSALYLCASSLEGTSPNEQFFGPGTRLTVL.

Points on this clone: Other DNA sequences in this sample translate to the same CDR3. The chain carries TRBV5-1 and TRBJ2-3, with TRBD2 matching 13 bases. Germline assignment: CDR1 SGHRS and CDR2 YFSETQ. The CDR3 length is 16 residues. V trimming: 4 bases; J trimming: 3 bases; junction bases outside the gene matches: 5. The CDR3 DNA reads TGCGCCAGCAGCCCGGGACTAGCGGGGCTGACAGATACGCAGTATTTT. This sequence encodes CASSPGLAGLTDTQYF.

This clone was picked up a small number of times. The chain carries TRBV14 and TRBJ2-1; 7 nucleotides align to TRBD2. Looked up from germline, CDR1 is SGHDN and CDR2 is FVKESK. V dropped 4 bases and J dropped 4; count of bases not matched to a gene: 4. CDR3 length: 14 amino acids. The chain's CDR3 is CASSLGGWYNEQFF. CDR3 DNA sequence: TGTGCCAGCAGCCTGGGGGGGTGGTACAATGAGCAGTTCTTC.

V gene TRBV4-1 combines with J gene TRBJ1-5; no definite D call. Trimming took 6 bases from V and 1 from J, leaving 13 bases between them. Germline V gene lookup returns CDR1 MGHRA and CDR2 YSYEKL. The CDR3 covers 15 residues. Here the CDR3 reads CASREGGHSNQPQHF. DNA for the CDR3: TGCGCCAGCAGGGAAGGCGGGCACAGCAATCAGCCCCAGCATTTT.

The chain couples TRBV11-2 to TRBJ1-4; D might be TRBD1 (5 bases). This CDR3 spans 14 amino acids. V was clipped by 4 bases and J by 7 bases, with 13 bases between them. Per germline, CDR1 SGHAT and CDR2 FQNNGV. This CDR3 is CASSSGPGGEKLFF. CDR3 bases: TGTGCCAGCAGCTCGGGACCGGGGGGTGAAAAACTGTTTTTT.

The J gene is TRBJ1-2, the V gene TRBV6-5; weak D call: TRBD1 (6 bases). V was pared by 0 bases and J by 4 bases, with 15 bases between. This CDR3 comprises 16 residues. The germline V gene encodes CDR1 MNHEY and CDR2 SVGAGI. The CDR3 DNA reads as TGTGCCAGCAGTTACTCGACCACAGGGCGGCCCTATGGCTACACCTTC. Amino acid sequence: CASSYSTTGRPYGYTF.

This chain joins TRBV6-6 and TRBJ1-1, with D hard to call. The CDR3 totals 15 residues. V was clipped by 3 bases and J by 1 base, with 12 bases between them. CDR1 and CDR2 (germline): MNHNY, SVGAGI (reference sequence). This chain's CDR3 is CASSYRVSWNTEAFF. The CDR3 DNA reads as TGTGCCAGCAGTTATCGCGTGTCTTGGAACACTGAAGCTTTCTTT.

This clone was seen a handful of times. The V gene is TRBV6-1, the J gene TRBJ2-7; tentatively, D is TRBD1 (6 bases). V lost 4 bases and J 0 bases, leaving 10 bases between the germline ends. The CDR3 length is 14 residues. Germline assignment: CDR1 MNHNS and CDR2 SASEGT. The CDR3 is CASSATGSSYEQYF. The CDR3 DNA sequence: TGTGCCAGCAGTGCTACAGGGAGCTCCTACGAGCAGTACTTC.